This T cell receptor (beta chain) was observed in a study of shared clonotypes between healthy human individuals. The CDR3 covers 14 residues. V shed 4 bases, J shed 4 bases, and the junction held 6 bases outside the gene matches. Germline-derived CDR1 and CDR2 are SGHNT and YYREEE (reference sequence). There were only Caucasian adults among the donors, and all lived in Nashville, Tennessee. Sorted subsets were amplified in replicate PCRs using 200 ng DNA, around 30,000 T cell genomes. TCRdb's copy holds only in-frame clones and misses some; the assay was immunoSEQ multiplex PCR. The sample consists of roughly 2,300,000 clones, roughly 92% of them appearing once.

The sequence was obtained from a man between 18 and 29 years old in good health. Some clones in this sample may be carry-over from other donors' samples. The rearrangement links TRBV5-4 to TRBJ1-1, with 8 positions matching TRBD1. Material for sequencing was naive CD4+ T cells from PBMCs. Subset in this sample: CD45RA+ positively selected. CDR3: CASSTTGAGTEAFF. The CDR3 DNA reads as TGTGCCAGCAGCACGACAGGGGCGGGCACTGAAGCTTTCTTT.